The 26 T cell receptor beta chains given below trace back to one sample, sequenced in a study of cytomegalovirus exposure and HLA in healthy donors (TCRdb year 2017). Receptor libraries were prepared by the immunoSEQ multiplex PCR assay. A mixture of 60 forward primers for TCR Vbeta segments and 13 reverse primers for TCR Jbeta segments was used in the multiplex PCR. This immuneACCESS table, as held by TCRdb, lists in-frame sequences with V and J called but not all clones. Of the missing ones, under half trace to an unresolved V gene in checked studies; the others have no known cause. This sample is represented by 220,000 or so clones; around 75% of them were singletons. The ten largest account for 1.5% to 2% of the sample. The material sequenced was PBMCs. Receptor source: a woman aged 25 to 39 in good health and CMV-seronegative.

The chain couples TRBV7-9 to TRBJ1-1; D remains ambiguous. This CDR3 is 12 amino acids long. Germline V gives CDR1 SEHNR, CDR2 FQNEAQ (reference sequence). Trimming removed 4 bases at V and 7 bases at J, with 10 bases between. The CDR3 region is CASSSDKYEAFF. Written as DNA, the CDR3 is TGTGCCAGCAGCTCTGACAAATATGAAGCTTTCTTT.

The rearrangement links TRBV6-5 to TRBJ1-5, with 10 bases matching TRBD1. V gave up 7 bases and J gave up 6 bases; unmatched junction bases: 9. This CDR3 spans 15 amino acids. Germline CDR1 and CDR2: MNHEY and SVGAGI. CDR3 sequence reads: CASTAGTGVGQPQHF. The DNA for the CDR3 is TGTGCCAGCACCGCCGGGACAGGGGTGGGTCAGCCCCAGCATTTT.

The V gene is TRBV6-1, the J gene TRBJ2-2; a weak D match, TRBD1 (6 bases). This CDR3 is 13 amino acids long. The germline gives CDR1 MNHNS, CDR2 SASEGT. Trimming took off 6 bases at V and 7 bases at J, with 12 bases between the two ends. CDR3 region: CASRGGSHGELFF. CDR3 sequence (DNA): TGTGCCAGCAGAGGGGGTTCGCACGGGGAGCTGTTTTTT.

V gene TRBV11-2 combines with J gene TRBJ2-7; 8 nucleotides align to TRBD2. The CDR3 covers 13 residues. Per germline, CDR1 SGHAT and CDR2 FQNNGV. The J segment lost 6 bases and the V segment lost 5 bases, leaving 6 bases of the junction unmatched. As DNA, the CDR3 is TGTGCCAGCAGCATGGGACTAGAGGCCGAGCAGTACTTC. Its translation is CASSMGLEAEQYF.

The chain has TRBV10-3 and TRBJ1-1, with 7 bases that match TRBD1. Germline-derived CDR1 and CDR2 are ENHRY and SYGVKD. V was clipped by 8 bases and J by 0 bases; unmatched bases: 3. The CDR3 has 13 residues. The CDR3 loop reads CAIQTGLNTEAFF. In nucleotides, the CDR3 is TGTGCCATCCAGACAGGGCTGAACACTGAAGCTTTCTTT.

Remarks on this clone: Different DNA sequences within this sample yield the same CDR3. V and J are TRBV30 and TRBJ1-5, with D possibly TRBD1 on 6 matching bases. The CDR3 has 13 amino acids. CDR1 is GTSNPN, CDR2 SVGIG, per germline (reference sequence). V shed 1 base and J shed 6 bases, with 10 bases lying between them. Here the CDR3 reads CAWSEGRGQPQHF. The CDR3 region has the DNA TGTGCCTGGAGTGAAGGCAGGGGTCAGCCCCAGCATTTT.

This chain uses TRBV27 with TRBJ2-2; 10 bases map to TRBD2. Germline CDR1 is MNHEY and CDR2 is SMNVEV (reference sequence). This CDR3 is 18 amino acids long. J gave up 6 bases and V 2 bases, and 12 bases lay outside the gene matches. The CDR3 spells CASSLETSGRGAAGELFF. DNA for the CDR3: TGTGCCAGCAGTTTAGAGACTAGCGGGCGAGGGGCGGCCGGGGAGCTGTTTTTT.

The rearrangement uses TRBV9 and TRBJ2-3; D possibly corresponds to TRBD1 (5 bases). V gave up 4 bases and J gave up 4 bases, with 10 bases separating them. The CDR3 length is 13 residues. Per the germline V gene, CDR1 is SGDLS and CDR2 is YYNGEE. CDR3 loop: CASSSDRPDTQYF. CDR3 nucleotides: TGTGCCAGCAGCTCCGACAGACCAGATACGCAGTATTTT. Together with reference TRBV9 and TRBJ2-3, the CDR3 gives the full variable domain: DSGVTQTPKHLITATGQRVTLRCSPRSGDLSVYWYQQSLDQGLQFLIQYYNGEERAKGNILERFSAQQFPDLHSELNLSSLELGDSALYFCASSSDRPDTQYFGPGTRLTVL.

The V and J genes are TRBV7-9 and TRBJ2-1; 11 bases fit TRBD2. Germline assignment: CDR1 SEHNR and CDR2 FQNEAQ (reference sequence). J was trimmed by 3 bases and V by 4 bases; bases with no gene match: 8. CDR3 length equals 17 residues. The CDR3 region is CASSSGEGLADYNEQFF. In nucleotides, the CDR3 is TGTGCCAGCAGCTCGGGCGAGGGACTAGCGGACTACAATGAGCAGTTCTTC.

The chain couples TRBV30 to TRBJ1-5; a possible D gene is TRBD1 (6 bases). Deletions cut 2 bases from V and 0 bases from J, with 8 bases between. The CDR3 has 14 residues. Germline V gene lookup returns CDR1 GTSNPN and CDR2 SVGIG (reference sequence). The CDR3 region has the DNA TGTGCCTGGAGTACAGGGCTTAGCAATCAGCCCCAGCATTTT. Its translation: CAWSTGLSNQPQHF.

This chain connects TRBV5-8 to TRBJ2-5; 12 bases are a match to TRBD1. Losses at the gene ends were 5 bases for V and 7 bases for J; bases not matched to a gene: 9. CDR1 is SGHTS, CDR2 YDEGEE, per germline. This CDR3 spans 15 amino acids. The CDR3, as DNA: TGTGCCAGCAGTTTGAGGGGACAGGGGGCAAGGACCCAGTACTTC. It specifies CASSLRGQGARTQYF.

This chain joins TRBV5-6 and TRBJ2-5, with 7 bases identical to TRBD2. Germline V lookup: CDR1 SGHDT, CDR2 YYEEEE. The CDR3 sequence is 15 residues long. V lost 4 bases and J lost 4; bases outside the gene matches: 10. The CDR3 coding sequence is TGTGCCAGCAGCACGCGGACTAGTATAAGAGAGACCCAGTACTTC. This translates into CASSTRTSIRETQYF.

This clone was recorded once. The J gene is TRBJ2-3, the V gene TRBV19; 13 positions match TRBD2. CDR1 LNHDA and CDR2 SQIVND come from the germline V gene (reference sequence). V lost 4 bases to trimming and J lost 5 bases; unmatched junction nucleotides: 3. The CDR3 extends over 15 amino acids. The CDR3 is CASSKTSGRRDTQYF. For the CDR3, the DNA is TGTGCCAGTAGTAAGACTAGCGGGAGGCGAGATACGCAGTATTTT.

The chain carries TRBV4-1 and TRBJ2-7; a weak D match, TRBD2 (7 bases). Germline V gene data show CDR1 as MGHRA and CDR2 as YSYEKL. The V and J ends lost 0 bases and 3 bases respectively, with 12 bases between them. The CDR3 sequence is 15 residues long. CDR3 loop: CASSQDGGGRYEQYF. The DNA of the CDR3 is TGCGCCAGCAGCCAAGATGGGGGGGGCCGCTACGAGCAGTACTTC.

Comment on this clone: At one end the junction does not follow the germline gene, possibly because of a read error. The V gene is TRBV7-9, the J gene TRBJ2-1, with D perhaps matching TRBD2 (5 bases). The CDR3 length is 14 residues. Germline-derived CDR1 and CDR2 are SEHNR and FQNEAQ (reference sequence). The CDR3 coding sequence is TGTTCCAGCAGCCTCGGGGTAGCAGCCAATGAGCAGTTCTTC. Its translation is CSSSLGVAANEQFF.

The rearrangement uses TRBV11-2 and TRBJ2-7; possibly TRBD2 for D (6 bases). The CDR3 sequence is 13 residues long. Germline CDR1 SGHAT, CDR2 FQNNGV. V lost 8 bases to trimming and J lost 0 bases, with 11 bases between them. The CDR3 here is CASCGTFSYEQYF. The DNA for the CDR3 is TGTGCCAGCTGCGGGACCTTCTCCTACGAGCAGTACTTC.

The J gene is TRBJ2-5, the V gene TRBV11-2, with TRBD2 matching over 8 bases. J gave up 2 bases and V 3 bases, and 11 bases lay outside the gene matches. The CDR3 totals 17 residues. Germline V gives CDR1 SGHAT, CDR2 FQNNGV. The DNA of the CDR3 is TGTGCCAGCAGCTTGGGGGGGAGCGGGAGTTGGCAAGAGACCCAGTACTTC. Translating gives CASSLGGSGSWQETQYF.

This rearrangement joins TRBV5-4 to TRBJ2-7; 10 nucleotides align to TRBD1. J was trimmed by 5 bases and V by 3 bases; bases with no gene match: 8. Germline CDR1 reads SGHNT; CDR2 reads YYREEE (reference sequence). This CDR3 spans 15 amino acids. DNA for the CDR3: TGTGCCAGCAGCTATACCGGGACAGGGGCCCACGAGCAGTACTTC. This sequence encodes CASSYTGTGAHEQYF.

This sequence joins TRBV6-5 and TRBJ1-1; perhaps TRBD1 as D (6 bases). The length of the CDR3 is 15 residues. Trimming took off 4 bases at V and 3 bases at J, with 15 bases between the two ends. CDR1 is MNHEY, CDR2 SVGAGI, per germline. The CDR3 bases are TGTGCCAGCAGTTTTGACAGGTATCAGTACACTGAAGCTTTCTTT. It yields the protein CASSFDRYQYTEAFF.

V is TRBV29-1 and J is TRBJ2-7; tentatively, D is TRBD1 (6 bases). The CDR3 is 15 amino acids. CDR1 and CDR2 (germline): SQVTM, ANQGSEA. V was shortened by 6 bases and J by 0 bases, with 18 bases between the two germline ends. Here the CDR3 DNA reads TGCAGCGTGACACCTAACCGGGACATCTCCTACGAGCAGTACTTC. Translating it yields CSVTPNRDISYEQYF.

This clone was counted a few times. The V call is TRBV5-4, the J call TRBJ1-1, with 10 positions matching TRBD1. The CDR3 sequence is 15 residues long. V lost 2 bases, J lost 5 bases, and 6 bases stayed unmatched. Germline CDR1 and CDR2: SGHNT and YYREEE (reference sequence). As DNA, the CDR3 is TGTGCCAGCAGCTTTCGGACAGGGGGAGGTACTGAAGCTTTCTTT. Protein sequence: CASSFRTGGGTEAFF.

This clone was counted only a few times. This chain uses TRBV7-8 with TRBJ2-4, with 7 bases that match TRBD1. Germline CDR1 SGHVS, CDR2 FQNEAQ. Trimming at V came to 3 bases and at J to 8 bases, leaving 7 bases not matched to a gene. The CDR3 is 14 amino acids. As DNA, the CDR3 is TGTGCCAGCAGCTTTACAGGGGACACGGACATTCAGTACTTC. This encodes CASSFTGDTDIQYF. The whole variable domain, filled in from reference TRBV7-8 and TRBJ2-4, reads GAGVSQSPRYKVAKRGQDVALRCDPISGHVSLFWYQQALGQGPEFLTYFQNEAQLDKSGLPSDRFFAERPEGSVSTLKIQRTQQEDSAVYLCASSFTGDTDIQYFGAGTRLSVL.

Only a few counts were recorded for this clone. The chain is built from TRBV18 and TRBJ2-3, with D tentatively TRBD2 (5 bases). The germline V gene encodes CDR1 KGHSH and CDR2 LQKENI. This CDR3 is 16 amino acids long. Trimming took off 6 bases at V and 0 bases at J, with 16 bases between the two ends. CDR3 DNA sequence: TGTGCCAGCTCCAGGATACTGGTAGCGAGCACAGATACGCAGTATTTT. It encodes CASSRILVASTDTQYF.

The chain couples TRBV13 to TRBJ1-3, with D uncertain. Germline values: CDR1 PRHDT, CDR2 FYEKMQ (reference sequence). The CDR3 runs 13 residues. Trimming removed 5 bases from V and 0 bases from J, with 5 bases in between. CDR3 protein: CASSQDSGNTIYF. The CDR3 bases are TGTGCCAGCAGCCAGGACTCTGGAAACACCATATATTTT.

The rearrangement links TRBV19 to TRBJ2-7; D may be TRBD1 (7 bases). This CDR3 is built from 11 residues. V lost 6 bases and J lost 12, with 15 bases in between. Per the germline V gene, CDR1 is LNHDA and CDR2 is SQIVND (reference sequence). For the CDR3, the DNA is TGTGCCAGTAGGGGCGGGACAGCGACGTACTTC. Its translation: CASRGGTATYF. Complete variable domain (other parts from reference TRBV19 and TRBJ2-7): DGGITQSPKYLFRKEGQNVTLSCEQNLNHDAMYWYRQDPGQGLRLIYYSQIVNDFQKGDIAEGYSVSREKKESFPLTVTSAQKNPTAFYLCASRGGTATYFGPGTRLTVT.

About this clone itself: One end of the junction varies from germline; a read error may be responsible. The CDR3 sequence: CAISEWDRRTSGANVLTF. DNA for the CDR3: TGTGCCATCAGCGAGTGGGACAGGAGGACCTCTGGGGCCAACGTCCTGACTTTC. The chain is built from TRBV10-3 and TRBJ2-6; 8 nucleotides align to TRBD1. The CDR3 has 18 residues. Germline CDR1 is ENHRY and CDR2 is SYGVKD.